This is a list of T cell receptor beta chains from one sample in a study of a mutant IDH1 vaccine in newly diagnosed glioma. Some clones are missing from TCRdb's copy, which holds only in-frame ones; the method was immunoSEQ multiplex PCR. The table records some 120,000 clones, roughly 77% of them present only once. These receptors have no identified antigens. The sample here was PBMCs, taken from a glioma patient whose treatment included an IDH1 peptide vaccine. Every receptor here comes from a man aged 35-49 years with glioma. Both conserved end residues are trimmed from each CDR3. Not every row has a clone size; where given, it reads once, few, many or a size class.

CDR3aa | v_gene | abundance
ASIETGGYGYT | TRBV6-6 | -
ASSIAGLFVYEQY | TRBV7-2 | -
ASSLSPGPQTEAF | TRBV28 | -
ASSLSRDRDQPQH | TRBV7-8 | -
ASSQDLSVSFAHEQY | TRBV4-3 | -
ASIPPPGEATDTQY | TRBV6-4 | -
ASSSSGGGLAF | TRBV7-9 | once
ASSRDKNTRVGQPQH | TRBV7-2 | -
ASSPNGGRETQY | TRBV6-4 | -
ASSWGPSGSEETQY | TRBV5-1 | -
ATRERGNQPQH | TRBV28 | -
ASSLSGVTNEKLF | TRBV7-2 | -
ASSFTSGSWADTQY | TRBV7-3 | -
ASPPPGTKNNEQF | TRBV7-8 | -
ASSIAGGLGETQY | TRBV19 | -
ATSRDGSRGAGYT | TRBV15 | few
ASSPPVTLGITQY | TRBV13 | -
ASSSRVEGYT | TRBV6-5 | -
ASSAYRGGETQY | TRBV5-1 | -
ASSPGLETQY | TRBV6-5 | -
ASSLKPSGWATGELF | TRBV27 | few
ASNPAGTSGYEQY | TRBV5-1 | -
ASSSVGRGFEQY | TRBV28 | -
ASSFSQGDTQY | TRBV6-5 | once
ASSGTEADTQY | TRBV19 | -
ASSPRGHGMGVDTQY | TRBV28 | -